The 26 T cell receptor beta chains reported below all come from one sample, sequenced in a study of OX40 agonist ivuxolimab in advanced cancers. Some clones are missing from TCRdb's copy, which holds only in-frame ones; the method was immunoSEQ multiplex PCR. Among fewer than 75,000 clones listed, roughly 90% were seen once. Sequenced material: CD4+ or CD8+ T cells sorted from blood, taken in a trial of the OX40 agonist ivuxolimab. These TCRs come from an adult with an advanced solid tumor such as melanoma, head and neck, liver or kidney cancer.

The genes are TRBV10-3 and TRBJ1-5; D uncertain. V was trimmed by 3 bases and J by 4 bases, leaving 4 bases between them. The CDR3 is made up of 12 amino acids. Germline V gene sequence: CDR1 ENHRY, CDR2 SYGVKD. CDR3 region: CAISEVNQPQHF. The CDR3 DNA follows: TGTGCCATCAGTGAAGTAAATCAGCCCCAGCATTTT.

The chain links TRBV6-1 to TRBJ1-2; TRBD1 is a possible D gene (6 bases). Germline values: CDR1 MNHNS, CDR2 SASEGT. This CDR3 is built from 14 residues. V lost 6 bases and J lost 7, with 18 bases in between. CDR3 region: CASRKTGGFAGYTF. In DNA, the CDR3 is TGTGCCAGCAGAAAAACCGGGGGCTTCGCTGGCTACACCTTC.

This sequence joins TRBV2 and TRBJ1-5; no definite D call. The CDR3 sequence is 13 residues long. Germline V gene sequence: CDR1 SNHLY, CDR2 FYNNEI. V was cut by 4 bases and J by 0 bases, with 4 bases left in between. The CDR3 DNA reads as TGTGCCAGCAGTGGGGGTAGCAATCAGCCCCAGCATTTT. Its protein product is CASSGGSNQPQHF.

The V gene is TRBV6-5, the J gene TRBJ2-7; 11 bases map to TRBD2. Trimming took 6 bases from V and 3 from J; bases not matched to a gene: 7. The germline CDR1 and CDR2 sequences are MNHEY and SVGAGI. This CDR3 spans 15 amino acids. The CDR3: CASRPGLAGIYEQYF. The DNA for the CDR3 is TGTGCCAGCAGACCAGGACTAGCGGGTATCTACGAGCAGTACTTC.

This chain links TRBV29-1 with TRBJ1-3; D ambiguous. This CDR3 has 14 amino acids. The V end was cut by 7 bases, the J end by 0 bases, with 13 bases between. Germline CDR1 reads SQVTM; CDR2 reads ANQGSEA. The CDR3, as DNA: TGCAGCGCGGACCTGGACGGCTCTGGAAACACCATATATTTT. Amino acids: CSADLDGSGNTIYF.

This chain joins TRBV6-1 and TRBJ1-2; 7 nucleotides agree with TRBD1. The CDR3 is made up of 17 amino acids. Germline V gene lookup returns CDR1 MNHNS and CDR2 SASEGT. The J segment lost 1 base and the V segment lost 1 base, leaving 9 bases of the junction unmatched. CDR3 residues: CASSEEPGGYFNYGYTF. The CDR3 coding sequence is TGTGCCAGCAGTGAAGAACCAGGGGGATACTTTAACTATGGCTACACCTTC.

The table lists this clone with a few counts. This chain joins TRBV27 and TRBJ1-2, with 8 bases matching TRBD1. This CDR3 contains 14 residues. Germline V gene data show CDR1 as MNHEY and CDR2 as SMNVEV (reference sequence). V lost 6 bases and J lost 2; bases outside the gene matches: 5. The CDR3 DNA follows: TGTGCCAGCAGGACGAGACAGGGGAACTATGGCTACACCTTC. Protein sequence: CASRTRQGNYGYTF.

V usage is TRBV5-4 and J usage is TRBJ1-2; TRBD1 matches 9 bases. V lost 0 bases to trimming and J lost 8 bases; unmatched junction nucleotides: 5. Per the germline V gene, CDR1 is SGHNT and CDR2 is YYREEE (reference sequence). This CDR3 is 14 amino acids long. This CDR3 reads CASSLAGDREGYTF. The CDR3 DNA follows: TGTGCCAGCAGCTTGGCTGGGGACAGGGAAGGCTACACCTTC.

V and J are TRBV29-1 and TRBJ2-2; maybe TRBD1 (5 bases). The CDR3 spans 15 residues. The germline V gene encodes CDR1 SQVTM and CDR2 ANQGSEA. The ends were cut back, 0 bases at V and 5 bases at J, with 13 bases in the middle. CDR3 DNA sequence: TGCAGCGTTGAAGATTATCAGGGTAGAACCGGGGAGCTGTTTTTT. It codes for CSVEDYQGRTGELFF.

The rearrangement joins TRBV18 to TRBJ1-2; tentative D call: TRBD1 (6 bases). From germline, CDR1 is KGHSH and CDR2 LQKENI. Trimming cost V 4 bases and J 0 bases, with 12 bases left between them. CDR3 length equals 15 residues. This CDR3 is CASSQEGQTNYGYTF. As DNA, the CDR3 is TGTGCCAGCTCACAAGAAGGACAGACTAACTATGGCTACACCTTC.

This chain joins TRBV30 and TRBJ1-6, with D unresolved. Per germline, CDR1 GTSNPN and CDR2 SVGIG (reference sequence). The V and J ends lost 3 bases and 0 bases respectively, with 12 bases between them. CDR3 length: 16 amino acids. This CDR3 reads CAWRDSGSSYNSPLHF. In DNA form, the CDR3 reads TGTGCCTGGAGGGACTCGGGGAGCTCCTATAATTCACCCCTCCACTTT.

The rearrangement joins TRBV11-2 to TRBJ1-3; 7 positions agree with TRBD1. CDR1 and CDR2 (germline): SGHAT, FQNNGV. J gave up 2 bases and V 5 bases, and 12 bases lay outside the gene matches. This CDR3 has 17 amino acids. The CDR3 spells CASSPYLTGVAGNTIYF. CDR3 in DNA: TGTGCCAGCAGCCCCTACCTTACAGGGGTTGCTGGAAACACCATATATTTT.

The V and J genes are TRBV7-6 and TRBJ2-2, with 13 bases matching TRBD2. CDR3 size: 15 residues. Trimming at V came to 7 bases and at J to 7 bases, leaving 6 bases not matched to a gene. Germline V CDR1 and CDR2: SGHVS, FNYEAQ. CDR3 residues: CASTRGLAGDGELFF. CDR3 DNA: TGTGCCAGCACTCGCGGACTAGCGGGAGACGGGGAGCTGTTTTTT.

The gene calls are TRBV5-1 and TRBJ2-5; TRBD2 matches 7 bases. The V gene's germline CDR1 is SGHRS and CDR2 YFSETQ. The CDR3 loop spans 17 amino acids. The V segment lost 2 bases and the J segment 0 bases; nucleotides outside the gene matches: 10. The CDR3 DNA sequence: TGCGCCAGCAGCTTTACCCCGGGAGCGGGGTACCAAGAGACCCAGTACTTC. This translates into CASSFTPGAGYQETQYF.

The V and J genes are TRBV6-1 and TRBJ2-3; the match to TRBD2 covers 13 bases. This CDR3 is 15 amino acids long. Germline CDR1 reads MNHNS; CDR2 reads SASEGT. Unmatched junction bases numbered 6, after V lost 7 bases and J lost 5 bases. The CDR3 sequence is CASTGLAGVIDTQYF. The CDR3 DNA reads TGTGCCAGCACAGGACTAGCGGGAGTTATAGATACGCAGTATTTT.

This sequence joins TRBV28 and TRBJ1-2; 7 bases map to TRBD1. V lost 2 bases, J lost 4 bases, and 7 bases stayed unmatched. From germline, CDR1 is MDHEN and CDR2 SYDVKM. This CDR3 comprises 15 residues. The DNA for the CDR3 is TGTGCCAGCAGTTTACGCGACAGGGCGGCCTATGGCTACACCTTC. This encodes CASSLRDRAAYGYTF.

This chain connects TRBV5-1 to TRBJ2-7; D is unclear. CDR3 length: 12 amino acids. Germline-derived CDR1 and CDR2 are SGHRS and YFSETQ. V lost 7 bases, J lost 4 bases, and 12 bases lay in between. The CDR3 bases are TGCGCCAGCCGCCAGGCAACTTACGAGCAGTACTTC. Translating gives CASRQATYEQYF.

The CDR3 is CASRGTGAGYTF. In DNA, the CDR3 is TGTGCCAGCCGAGGGACAGGGGCTGGCTACACCTTC. The chain has TRBV28 and TRBJ1-2; 10 nucleotides match TRBD1. With V trimmed by 8 bases and J by 7 bases, 4 bases remained unmatched. The CDR3 runs 12 residues. Germline loops: CDR1 MDHEN, CDR2 SYDVKM.

The V gene is TRBV6-5, the J gene TRBJ2-3, with 7 bases fitting TRBD1. After removal of 6 bases from V and 0 bases from J, the junction contained 3 bases not matched to a gene. The CDR3 contains 14 residues. Germline CDR1 and CDR2: MNHEY and SVGAGI. In DNA, the CDR3 is TGTGCCAGCAGATACAGGGGTAGCACAGATACGCAGTATTTT. The encoded protein is CASRYRGSTDTQYF.

The V and J genes are TRBV14 and TRBJ2-3; perhaps TRBD2 as D (5 bases). V gave up 1 base and J gave up 3 bases, with 11 bases separating them. CDR3 length: 15 amino acids. Germline assignment: CDR1 SGHDN and CDR2 FVKESK. CDR3 amino acids: CASSQAGLGTDTQYF. Here the CDR3 DNA reads TGTGCCAGCAGCCAAGCGGGATTGGGGACAGATACGCAGTATTTT.

The CDR3 region has the DNA TGTGCCGCACAGCGGGGCCCAGGGGAGACCCAGTACTTC. It codes for CAAQRGPGETQYF. V and J are TRBV6-6 and TRBJ2-5, with TRBD2 matching over 7 bases. This CDR3 contains 13 residues. Germline trimming cut 11 bases from V and 5 bases from J; bases unmatched to any gene: 11. Germline V gives CDR1 MNHNY, CDR2 SVGAGI (reference sequence).

This clone was recorded only once. The chain links TRBV19 to TRBJ1-1, with 7 bases identical to TRBD1. J was trimmed by 5 bases and V by 5 bases; bases with no gene match: 5. CDR3 length: 13 amino acids. CDR1 is LNHDA, CDR2 SQIVND, per germline (reference sequence). Written as DNA, the CDR3 is TGTGCCAGTAGTGTATACAGGGGTACTGAAGCTTTCTTT. Its translation is CASSVYRGTEAFF.

The rearrangement joins TRBV4-1 to TRBJ2-2; 9 nucleotides line up with TRBD1. The V segment lost 0 bases and the J segment 6 bases; nucleotides outside the gene matches: 8. The CDR3 runs to 17 residues. Germline V gene lookup returns CDR1 MGHRA and CDR2 YSYEKL. In DNA, the CDR3 is TGCGCCAGCAGCCAAGATGTTAACAGGGGGCTAGCCGGGGAGCTGTTTTTT. It yields the protein CASSQDVNRGLAGELFF.

This clone has a handful of counts. This chain joins TRBV25-1 and TRBJ2-7, with D possibly matching TRBD2 (6 bases). Germline V lookup: CDR1 MGHDK, CDR2 SYGVNS. This CDR3 spans 15 amino acids. V was cut by 3 bases and J by 4 bases, with 16 bases left in between. As DNA, the CDR3 is TGTGCCAGCAGTGACGCTCGGAGGGATATGTACGAGCAGTACTTC. It codes for CASSDARRDMYEQYF.

The chain combines TRBV7-9 with TRBJ2-1; D is unresolved. CDR1 and CDR2 from the germline V gene are SEHNR and FQNEAQ (reference sequence). V lost 2 bases and J lost 1, with 9 bases in between. CDR3 size: 15 residues. The CDR3 loop reads CASSLLVRSYNEQFF. The CDR3 DNA follows: TGTGCCAGCAGCTTACTAGTGAGGTCCTACAATGAGCAGTTCTTC.

This chain connects TRBV18 to TRBJ1-5, with a weak D call TRBD1 (5 bases). Looked up from germline, CDR1 is KGHSH and CDR2 is LQKENI. This CDR3 comprises 14 residues. V was shortened by 3 bases and J by 3 bases, with 9 bases between the two germline ends. Here the CDR3 reads CASSPGTTNQPQHF. CDR3 coding DNA: TGTGCCAGCTCACCCGGGACTACCAATCAGCCCCAGCATTTT. Full variable domain (rest looked up from reference TRBV18 and TRBJ1-5): NAGVMQNPRHLVRRRGQEARLRCSPMKGHSHVYWYRQLPEEGLKFMVYLQKENIIDESGMPKERFSAEFPKEGPSILRIQQVVRGDSAAYFCASSPGTTNQPQHFGDGTRLSIL.